Only a few counts were recorded for the clone carrying this T cell receptor beta chain. Its target is unknown. These data originate in a study of T-cell reconstitution after alpha-beta-depleted transplantation in children. CDR1 is SQVTM, CDR2 ANQGSEA, per germline. J was trimmed by 8 bases and V by 3 bases; bases with no gene match: 4. The CDR3 extends over 12 amino acids. The library targeted TCRbeta and was prepared with unique molecular identifiers. MiXCR, run by TCRdb on the PCR reads, gives a single entry per CDR3 protein. The data hold about 980,000 distinct CDR3 sequences, with around 30% observed a single time. The study, taken as a whole, reports: It was reported that alpha-beta T cells came from several hundred expanded graft clones (about two months after transplant). The study traced high day-60 TCRbeta diversity in some patients to surviving recipient T cells and thymic progenitors. T-cell numbers and diversity one year post-transplant derived largely from freshly generated T cells.

The sequenced sample was PBMCs, mostly from graft donor cells, obtained 360 days after TCRalphabeta/CD19-depleted stem cell transplant. The TCR sequence derives from a boy less than two years old who had a stem cell transplant for SCID, so the T cells may come from the graft donor. V gene TRBV29-1 combines with J gene TRBJ1-2; 9 positions agree with TRBD1. CDR3 amino acids: CSVEGTGKGYTF. The CDR3 DNA is TGCAGCGTTGAGGGGACAGGGAAAGGCTACACCTTC.